Here is one T cell receptor beta chain with its context. Antigen specificity is unknown. One end of the junction varies from germline; a read error may be responsible. This entry is derived from a study of cytomegalovirus exposure and HLA in healthy donors. Overall study results and limits: In an earlier analysis, most TCR beta V segments were productive about 87% or about 30% of the time.

This CDR3 contains 16 residues. Germline loops: CDR1 SEHNR, CDR2 FQNEAQ (reference sequence). 13 Jbeta primers and 60 Vbeta primers were used for the PCR. The table came from immunoSEQ multiplex PCR; TCRdb's copy has only in-frame clones and leaves some out. The repertoire holds approximately 220,000 clones, roughly 80% seen once, with 15% in the top ten. The receptor's source is a middle-aged man in good health and CMV-seronegative. The chain recombines TRBV7-9 with TRBJ1-2; TRBD1 might be the D (6 bases). The sample comprised PBMCs. CDR3 coding DNA: TGTTCCAGCAGCTTAGAAAGATGGGGGGGGGACAATGGCTACACCTTC. Amino acids: CSSSLERWGGDNGYTF.